This entry features one T cell receptor beta chain sequence. Sequencing used immunoSEQ multiplex PCR; TCRdb keeps in-frame clones, though not all of them. The repertoire holds roughly 260,000 clones, about 90% seen once, with less than 0.4% in the top ten. Trimming removed 3 bases from V and 6 bases from J, with 10 bases in between. CDR1 is SGHKS, CDR2 YYEKEE, per germline (reference sequence). This CDR3 has 12 residues. The data were taken from a study of cytomegalovirus exposure and HLA in healthy donors. This TCR was sampled from a woman aged 18 to 35 in good health and CMV-seronegative. The gene calls are TRBV5-5 and TRBJ2-7, with D perhaps TRBD1 (6 bases). Sequenced: PBMCs. CDR3 DNA sequence: TGTGCCAGCAGCTCGCAGGGGACCGAGCAGTACTTC. It codes for CASSSQGTEQYF. The whole variable domain, filled in from reference TRBV5-5 and TRBJ2-7, reads DAGVTQSPTHLIKTRGQQVTLRCSPISGHKSVSWYQQVLGQGPQFIFQYYEKEERGRGNFPDRFSARQFPNYSSELNVNALLLGDSALYLCASSSQGTEQYFGPGTRLTVT.